A selection of T cell receptor beta chains follows, all from one sample in a study of blood T cell repertoires in COVID-19. The protocol was immunoSEQ multiplex PCR, while the TCRdb copy is restricted to in-frame clones and leaves out a portion. The sample has under 450,000 clones; roughly 87% are singletons. Material: PBMCs or T cells enriched from blood (not recorded which). Receptors were obtained from a woman in her 30s who had recovered from COVID-19. The CDR3 runs from the conserved cysteine through the conserved F or W. The order of the fields is D gene, J gene, V gene, clone size, CDR3 protein, CDR3 DNA. The D gene is left open where the match is weak. The listing skips clone size in some rows; elsewhere it reads once, few, many or a size class.

d_call: TRBD2; j_call: TRBJ2-1; v_call: TRBV3-1/TRBV3-2; clone_size: NA; cdr3_aa: CASSQGGTSSYNEQFF; cdr3_nt: TGTGCCAGCAGCCAGGGTGGGACTAGCAGTTACAATGAGCAGTTCTTC
d_call: TRBD1; j_call: TRBJ2-2; v_call: TRBV4-1; clone_size: NA; cdr3_aa: CASSLGQGAVTGELFF; cdr3_nt: TGCGCCAGCAGCTTGGGACAGGGGGCAGTCACCGGGGAGCTGTTTTTT
d_call: NA; j_call: TRBJ2-7; v_call: TRBV2; clone_size: NA; cdr3_aa: CASSDFGGQYF; cdr3_nt: TGTGCCAGCAGTGATTTCGGAGGGCAGTACTTC
d_call: TRBD1; j_call: TRBJ1-2; v_call: TRBV28; clone_size: once; cdr3_aa: CASSRQGEPHYGYTF; cdr3_nt: TGTGCCAGCAGTCGACAGGGTGAACCTCACTATGGCTACACCTTC
d_call: TRBD1; j_call: TRBJ1-2; v_call: TRBV9; clone_size: NA; cdr3_aa: CASSATGVYYGYTF; cdr3_nt: TGTGCCAGCAGCGCGACAGGGGTTTACTATGGCTACACCTTC
d_call: TRBD1; j_call: TRBJ1-6; v_call: TRBV25-1; clone_size: NA; cdr3_aa: CASRDRGSPLHF; cdr3_nt: TGTGCCAGCCGGGACAGGGGATCACCCCTCCACTTT
d_call: TRBD1; j_call: TRBJ1-2; v_call: TRBV6-5; clone_size: NA; cdr3_aa: CASSFDRGYGYTF; cdr3_nt: TGTGCCAGCAGCTTCGACAGGGGCTATGGCTACACCTTC
d_call: TRBD1; j_call: TRBJ2-5; v_call: TRBV2; clone_size: NA; cdr3_aa: CASSPGQGYETQYF; cdr3_nt: TGTGCCAGCAGTCCCGGACAGGGGTACGAGACCCAGTACTTC
d_call: TRBD1; j_call: TRBJ2-7; v_call: TRBV30; clone_size: NA; cdr3_aa: CAYRDSFYEQYF; cdr3_nt: TGTGCCTACCGGGACAGCTTCTACGAGCAGTACTTC
d_call: NA; j_call: TRBJ2-2; v_call: TRBV5-8; clone_size: NA; cdr3_aa: CASSSWGGGPPNTGELFF; cdr3_nt: TGTGCCAGCAGCTCGTGGGGTGGAGGGCCTCCGAACACCGGGGAGCTGTTTTTT
d_call: NA; j_call: TRBJ2-3; v_call: TRBV6-5; clone_size: NA; cdr3_aa: CATLYREPGTDTQYF; cdr3_nt: TGTGCCACCCTCTACAGGGAGCCAGGCACAGATACGCAGTATTTT
d_call: TRBD2; j_call: TRBJ2-7; v_call: TRBV4-1; clone_size: NA; cdr3_aa: CASSPGTSGSGSYEQYF; cdr3_nt: TGCGCCAGCAGTCCAGGGACTAGCGGGAGCGGGTCCTACGAGCAGTACTTC
d_call: TRBD1; j_call: TRBJ1-5; v_call: TRBV6-5; clone_size: once; cdr3_aa: CASTTSGQNNQPQHF; cdr3_nt: TGTGCCAGCACCACCTCGGGACAGAATAATCAGCCCCAGCATTTT
d_call: TRBD1; j_call: TRBJ2-1; v_call: TRBV5-4; clone_size: NA; cdr3_aa: CASSLVGQGRSEQFF; cdr3_nt: TGTGCCAGCAGCTTGGTGGGACAGGGTAGGAGTGAGCAGTTCTTC
d_call: TRBD2; j_call: TRBJ2-3; v_call: TRBV5-4; clone_size: NA; cdr3_aa: CASSLAAGASTDTQYF; cdr3_nt: TGTGCCAGCAGCTTGGCAGCGGGGGCTAGCACAGATACGCAGTATTTT
d_call: NA; j_call: TRBJ2-7; v_call: TRBV15; clone_size: NA; cdr3_aa: CATSRDGGNTRYEQYF; cdr3_nt: TGTGCCACCAGCAGAGATGGGGGCAATACCCGCTACGAGCAGTACTTC
d_call: TRBD1; j_call: TRBJ2-6; v_call: TRBV28; clone_size: NA; cdr3_aa: CASSFIGTASGANVLTF; cdr3_nt: TGTGCCAGCAGTTTCATTGGGACAGCCTCTGGGGCCAACGTCCTGACTTTC
d_call: TRBD2; j_call: TRBJ2-1; v_call: TRBV6-5; clone_size: NA; cdr3_aa: CASRMTSGSTIF; cdr3_nt: TGTGCCAGCAGGATGACTAGCGGGAGTACAATCTTC
d_call: NA; j_call: TRBJ2-7; v_call: TRBV2; clone_size: NA; cdr3_aa: CASSARGYEQYF; cdr3_nt: TGTGCCAGCAGTGCACGGGGCTACGAGCAGTACTTC
d_call: TRBD1; j_call: TRBJ2-7; v_call: TRBV18; clone_size: NA; cdr3_aa: CASAGQGINEQYF; cdr3_nt: TGTGCCAGCGCGGGACAGGGAATCAACGAGCAGTACTTC
d_call: TRBD2; j_call: TRBJ2-3; v_call: TRBV7-7; clone_size: few; cdr3_aa: CASSSGLAGTSTDTQYF; cdr3_nt: TGTGCTAGCAGCTCGGGACTAGCGGGGACGAGCACAGATACGCAGTATTTT
d_call: TRBD1; j_call: TRBJ1-2; v_call: TRBV5-6; clone_size: NA; cdr3_aa: CASSLAWDSLNYGYTF; cdr3_nt: TGTGCCAGCAGCTTGGCTTGGGACAGCTTAAACTATGGCTACACCTTC
d_call: TRBD1; j_call: TRBJ2-2; v_call: TRBV29-1; clone_size: NA; cdr3_aa: CSAEVETGVAGELFF; cdr3_nt: TGCAGCGCTGAAGTTGAGACAGGGGTCGCCGGGGAGCTGTTTTTT
d_call: NA; j_call: TRBJ2-6; v_call: TRBV11-3; clone_size: NA; cdr3_aa: CASSLSSGANVLTF; cdr3_nt: TGTGCCAGCAGTTTGAGCTCTGGGGCCAACGTCCTGACTTTC
d_call: NA; j_call: TRBJ1-1; v_call: TRBV18; clone_size: NA; cdr3_aa: CASSPREGSNTEAFF; cdr3_nt: TGTGCCAGCTCACCTCGGGAGGGCTCGAACACTGAAGCTTTCTTT
d_call: NA; j_call: TRBJ1-2; v_call: TRBV27; clone_size: NA; cdr3_aa: CASSPYDPQGGYTF; cdr3_nt: TGTGCCAGCAGTCCTTACGACCCCCAGGGTGGCTACACCTTC
d_call: TRBD1; j_call: TRBJ2-7; v_call: TRBV28; clone_size: NA; cdr3_aa: CASKGQGRHEQYF; cdr3_nt: TGTGCCAGCAAAGGACAGGGGAGACACGAGCAGTACTTC
d_call: TRBD1; j_call: TRBJ2-7; v_call: TRBV4-1; clone_size: few; cdr3_aa: CASSQARDRGLLEWSEQYF; cdr3_nt: TGCGCCAGCAGCCAAGCCCGGGACAGGGGCCTCTTAGAGTGGTCCGAGCAGTACTTC
d_call: TRBD2; j_call: TRBJ2-4; v_call: TRBV6-4; clone_size: NA; cdr3_aa: CAISRVSGGNFVTKNIQYF; cdr3_nt: TGTGCCATCTCGAGGGTATCGGGGGGGAACTTTGTGACCAAAAACATTCAGTACTTC
d_call: NA; j_call: TRBJ1-2; v_call: TRBV6-2/TRBV6-3; clone_size: NA; cdr3_aa: CASSYSQGSNYGYTF; cdr3_nt: TGTGCCAGCAGTTACTCGCAGGGCTCCAACTATGGCTACACCTTC
d_call: TRBD2; j_call: TRBJ2-5; v_call: TRBV2; clone_size: NA; cdr3_aa: CASSEKRGWETQYF; cdr3_nt: TGTGCCAGCAGTGAAAAGCGGGGGTGGGAGACCCAGTACTTC
d_call: NA; j_call: TRBJ2-3; v_call: TRBV9; clone_size: NA; cdr3_aa: CASSVAPSPSTDTQYF; cdr3_nt: TGTGCCAGCAGCGTAGCACCTAGCCCTAGCACAGATACGCAGTATTTT
d_call: TRBD2; j_call: TRBJ2-7; v_call: TRBV6-5; clone_size: NA; cdr3_aa: CASNPGLAAYEQYF; cdr3_nt: TGTGCCAGCAATCCGGGACTAGCAGCGTACGAGCAGTACTTC
d_call: NA; j_call: TRBJ1-2; v_call: TRBV6-5; clone_size: NA; cdr3_aa: CASREGPRRGYTF; cdr3_nt: TGTGCCAGCAGGGAGGGGCCACGGCGTGGCTACACCTTC
d_call: TRBD2; j_call: TRBJ2-1; v_call: TRBV9; clone_size: NA; cdr3_aa: CASSVPPREALYNEQFF; cdr3_nt: TGTGCCAGCAGCGTCCCTCCACGGGAGGCCCTTTACAATGAGCAGTTCTTC
d_call: NA; j_call: TRBJ1-1; v_call: TRBV28; clone_size: NA; cdr3_aa: CATSRAFF; cdr3_nt: TGTGCCACCTCTCGAGCTTTCTTT
d_call: TRBD1; j_call: TRBJ1-5; v_call: TRBV6-5; clone_size: NA; cdr3_aa: CASSRTGDSNQPQHF; cdr3_nt: TGTGCCAGCAGTCGGACAGGGGATAGCAATCAGCCCCAGCATTTT
d_call: NA; j_call: TRBJ1-1; v_call: TRBV15; clone_size: NA; cdr3_aa: CATSRPRTGMAEAFF; cdr3_nt: TGTGCCACCAGCAGACCCAGAACGGGGATGGCTGAAGCTTTCTTT
d_call: NA; j_call: TRBJ2-3; v_call: TRBV3-1/TRBV3-2; clone_size: once; cdr3_aa: CASSQGSLDTQYF; cdr3_nt: TGTGCCAGCAGCCAAGGTTCGTTAGATACGCAGTATTTT
d_call: NA; j_call: TRBJ1-1; v_call: TRBV5-1; clone_size: NA; cdr3_aa: CASSLAARTEAFF; cdr3_nt: TGCGCCAGCAGCTTGGCCGCGAGGACTGAAGCTTTCTTT
d_call: NA; j_call: TRBJ1-3; v_call: TRBV4-1; clone_size: NA; cdr3_aa: CASSLRGSSTGNTIYF; cdr3_nt: TGCGCCAGCAGCCTCCGGGGTTCGTCCACTGGAAACACCATATATTTT
d_call: NA; j_call: TRBJ1-5; v_call: TRBV28; clone_size: NA; cdr3_aa: CASSLAGESGQPQHF; cdr3_nt: TGTGCCAGCAGTCTGGCAGGGGAGTCGGGTCAGCCCCAGCATTTT
d_call: TRBD1; j_call: TRBJ1-3; v_call: TRBV19; clone_size: NA; cdr3_aa: CASSEQGAAGNTIYF; cdr3_nt: TGTGCCAGTAGTGAACAGGGGGCGGCTGGAAACACCATATATTTT
d_call: NA; j_call: TRBJ2-7; v_call: TRBV2; clone_size: few; cdr3_aa: CASSVQGGEQYF; cdr3_nt: TGTGCCAGCAGTGTCCAGGGGGGAGAGCAGTACTTC
d_call: TRBD1; j_call: TRBJ1-1; v_call: TRBV5-1; clone_size: few; cdr3_aa: CASSELGTGGPMNTEAFF; cdr3_nt: TGCGCCAGCAGCGAGCTCGGGACAGGGGGCCCCATGAACACTGAAGCTTTCTTT
d_call: NA; j_call: TRBJ1-1; v_call: TRBV28; clone_size: NA; cdr3_aa: CASSYSRTDRNTEAFF; cdr3_nt: TGTGCCAGCAGTTACTCACGGACAGACCGGAACACTGAAGCTTTCTTT
d_call: NA; j_call: TRBJ1-2; v_call: TRBV7-2; clone_size: NA; cdr3_aa: CASSLASGVLNYGYTF; cdr3_nt: TGTGCCAGCAGCTTAGCGTCCGGAGTTCTTAACTATGGCTACACCTTC
d_call: NA; j_call: TRBJ1-1; v_call: TRBV13; clone_size: NA; cdr3_aa: CASSLGFQGGNTEAFF; cdr3_nt: TGTGCCAGCAGCTTAGGGTTCCAGGGCGGGAACACTGAAGCTTTCTTT
d_call: TRBD2; j_call: TRBJ2-5; v_call: TRBV6-5; clone_size: NA; cdr3_aa: CASSYSSAGEETQYF; cdr3_nt: TGTGCCAGCAGTTACTCCTCGGCGGGGGAGGAGACCCAGTACTTC
d_call: NA; j_call: TRBJ1-6; v_call: TRBV11-2; clone_size: NA; cdr3_aa: CASRVGSSYNSPLHF; cdr3_nt: TGTGCCAGCAGAGTGGGGAGCTCCTATAATTCACCCCTCCACTTT